This TCR beta chain was observed in a study of blood T cell repertoires in COVID-19 (TCRdb year 2020). Regarding the study in general: The collaborator samples originated in the United States, Italy and Spain and spanned the acute and convalescent phases of COVID-19. The material from the prospective study consisted of cDNA or gDNA derived from T cells, B-cell-depleted T cells, or PBMCs. Deeply sampled blood TCRbeta repertoires from subjects exposed to, actively infected with, or recovered from COVID-19 were included in the dataset. The repertoires were made available in a free public database intended to serve as a resource for research on the immune response to SARS-CoV-2. Samples came from the ongoing ImmuneRACE study (first 160 participants) plus 1,254 subjects from 6 global collaborators. Sample metadata almost always included a de-identified subject ID, COVID-19 status, age in years and sex. Where available, HLA class I and class II types were taken from metadata supplied by the sample provider and were not determined by assay-based typing. What the authors observed across the whole study: How much clinical and demographic metadata was included differed by source and by participant, and the metadata was provided uncurated.

The CDR3 holds 15 amino acids from the cysteine to the phenylalanine. Only the CDR3 part of the read is kept: 45 bases, read in frame from the first base. CDR1 and CDR2 (MGHDK, SYGVNS) derive from the germline V gene. V drops 7 bases and J drops 4 bases, leaving 18 bases in between. One collaborating source in Seattle enrolled patients while the patients were actively infected and followed the patients over time throughout the course of disease. Collaborating institutions collected whole blood in K2EDTA tubes following their own protocols. For TCRbeta analysis, collaborators shipped samples as frozen whole blood, isolated PBMCs, or DNA extracted from either of those sample types. About this clone: Its antigen is unknown. Base-call qualities are not available, and no considerably larger clone is one nucleotide away.

TCRbeta CDR3 regions were amplified from genomic DNA using the immunoSEQ Assay, a bias-controlled multiplex PCR. In the original analysis: Nucleated cell counts per sample were estimated from amplification of reference gene primers within the assay. To quantify the absolute abundance of each unique TCRbeta CDR3 rearrangement, sequence reads were collapsed and filtered. For each sample, productive Simpson clonality was calculated as the square root of Simpson's diversity index over productive rearrangements. The source is immuneACCESS, and TCRdb retained only in-frame sequences with V and J called. Part of the clones is not carried over; for the studies checked, unresolved V genes explain less than half of this, and the remainder is unexplained. The V and J calls and clone size are taken from that table; D and trimming were inferred from the DNA. The sample table lists about 170,000 clones, roughly 80% of them with a count of one. The top ten hold roughly 8.4% of the sample.

The chain joins TRBV25-1 to TRBJ2-3, and possibly TRBD2, on 5 matching bases. Material: peripheral blood. The receptor was derived from a woman over 75 with COVID-19, enrolled during active disease. CDR3 protein: CASTPASGTSDTQYF. The sequenced DNA: TGTGCCAGCACCCCCGCGAGCGGAACTTCAGATACGCAGTATTTT.